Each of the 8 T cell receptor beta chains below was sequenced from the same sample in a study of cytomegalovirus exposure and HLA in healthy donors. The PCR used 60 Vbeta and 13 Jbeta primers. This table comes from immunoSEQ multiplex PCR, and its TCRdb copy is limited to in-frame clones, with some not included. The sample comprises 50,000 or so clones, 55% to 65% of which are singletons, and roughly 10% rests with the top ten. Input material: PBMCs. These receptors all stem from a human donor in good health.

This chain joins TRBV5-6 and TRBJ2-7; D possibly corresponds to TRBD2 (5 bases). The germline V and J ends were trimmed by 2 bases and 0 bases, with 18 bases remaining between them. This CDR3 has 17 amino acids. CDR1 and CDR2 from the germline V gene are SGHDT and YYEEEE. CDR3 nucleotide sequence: TGTGCCAGCAGCTTTGGTCCCCCCGCAGGACTCTCCTACGAGCAGTACTTC. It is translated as CASSFGPPAGLSYEQYF.

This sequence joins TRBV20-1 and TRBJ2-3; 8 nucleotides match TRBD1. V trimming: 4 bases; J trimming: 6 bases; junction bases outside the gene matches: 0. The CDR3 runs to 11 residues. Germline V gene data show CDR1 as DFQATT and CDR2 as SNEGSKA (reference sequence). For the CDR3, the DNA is TGCAGTGCTAACAGGGGGGATACGCAGTATTTT. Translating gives CSANRGDTQYF.

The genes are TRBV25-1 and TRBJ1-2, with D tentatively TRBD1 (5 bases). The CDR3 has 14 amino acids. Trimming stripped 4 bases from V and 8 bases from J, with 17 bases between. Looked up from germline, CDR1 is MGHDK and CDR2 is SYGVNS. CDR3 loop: CASSGPRGSGGYTF. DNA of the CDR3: TGTGCCAGCAGTGGCCCCCGGGGGTCCGGCGGCTACACCTTC.

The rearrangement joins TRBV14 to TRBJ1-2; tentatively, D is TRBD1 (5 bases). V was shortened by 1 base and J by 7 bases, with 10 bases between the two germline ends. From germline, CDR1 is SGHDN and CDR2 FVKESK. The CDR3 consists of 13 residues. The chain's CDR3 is CASSQAPGFGYTF. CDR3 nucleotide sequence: TGTGCCAGCAGCCAAGCCCCAGGGTTTGGCTACACCTTC. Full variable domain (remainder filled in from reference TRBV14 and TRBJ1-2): EAGVTQFPSHSVIEKGQTVTLRCDPISGHDNLYWYRRVMGKEIKFLLHFVKESKQDESGMPNNRFLAERTGGTYSTLKVQPAELEDSGVYFCASSQAPGFGYTFGSGTRLTVV.

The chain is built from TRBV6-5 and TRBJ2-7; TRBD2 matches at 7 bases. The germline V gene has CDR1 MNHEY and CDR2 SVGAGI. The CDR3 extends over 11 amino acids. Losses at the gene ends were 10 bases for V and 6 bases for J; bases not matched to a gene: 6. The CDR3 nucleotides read TGTGCCACCTGGGGGGGAGCCGAGCAGTACTTC. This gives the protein CATWGGAEQYF.

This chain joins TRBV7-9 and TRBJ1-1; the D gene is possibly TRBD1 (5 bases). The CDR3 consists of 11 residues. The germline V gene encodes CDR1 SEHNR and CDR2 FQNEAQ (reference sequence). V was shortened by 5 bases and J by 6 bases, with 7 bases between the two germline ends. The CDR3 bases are TGTGCCAGCAGCAGGGGCGCTGAAGCTTTCTTT. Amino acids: CASSRGAEAFF.

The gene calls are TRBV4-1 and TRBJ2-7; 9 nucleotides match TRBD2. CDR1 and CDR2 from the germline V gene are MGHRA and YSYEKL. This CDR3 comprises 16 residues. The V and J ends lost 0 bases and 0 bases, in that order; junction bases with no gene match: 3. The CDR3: CASSQDRAGGSYEQYF. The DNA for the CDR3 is TGCGCCAGCAGCCAAGATAGAGCGGGGGGCTCCTACGAGCAGTACTTC.

The CDR3 nucleotides are TGTGCCAGCTCACCAGTATCGCGGGGGTACCTAGGTGAGCAGTTCTTC. Translation gives CASSPVSRGYLGEQFF. This chain connects TRBV18 to TRBJ2-1; 7 nucleotides align to TRBD2. Germline loops: CDR1 KGHSH, CDR2 LQKENI. Trimming removed 2 bases from V and 9 bases from J; junction bases left unmatched: 13. The CDR3 runs 16 residues.